Listed here are 25 T cell receptor beta chains from one sample, sequenced in a study of blood T cell repertoires in COVID-19. Method: immunoSEQ multiplex PCR; TCRdb's copy keeps in-frame clones and lacks some. The sample shows 210,000 or so clones, under 90% of them seen only once. The sample consisted of peripheral blood. These receptors were collected from a woman older than 75 with COVID-19, enrolled during active disease.

This sequence joins TRBV12-3 or TRBV12-4 and TRBJ2-5, with D possibly matching TRBD2 (5 bases). Trimming took off 2 bases at V and 2 bases at J, with 6 bases between the two ends. The length of the CDR3 is 13 residues. CDR3 sequence reads: CASSLREQETQYF. CDR3 DNA sequence: TGTGCCAGCAGTTTAAGGGAGCAAGAGACCCAGTACTTC.

The genes are TRBV27 and TRBJ2-5, with TRBD2 identical over 9 bases. Unmatched junction bases numbered 10, after V lost 6 bases and J lost 5 bases. The CDR3 covers 15 residues. Germline V gene data show CDR1 as MNHEY and CDR2 as SMNVEV (reference sequence). In DNA, the CDR3 is TGTGCCAGCAGCATCCGGCGGGGGGGGCAGGAGACCCAGTACTTC. It is translated as CASSIRRGGQETQYF.

This clone occurred a few times. This chain connects TRBV5-1 to TRBJ1-3; D is undetermined. Trimming took 5 bases from V and 2 from J, leaving 14 bases between them. Germline CDR1 SGHRS, CDR2 YFSETQ. The CDR3 is made up of 15 amino acids. The CDR3 protein is CASRITDTAGNTIYF. CDR3 DNA sequence: TGCGCCAGCAGAATCACAGACACTGCTGGAAACACCATATATTTT.

The chain uses TRBV5-4 and TRBJ1-3, with TRBD1 identical over 7 bases. Germline V gene data show CDR1 as SGHNT and CDR2 as YYREEE (reference sequence). Trimming removed 5 bases from V and 4 bases from J; junction bases left unmatched: 12. There are 16 residues in the CDR3. CDR3 loop: CASSSNTQGPGNTIYF. DNA for the CDR3: TGTGCCAGCAGTTCTAACACACAGGGGCCGGGAAACACCATATATTTT.

The chain has TRBV11-2 and TRBJ1-2; D may be TRBD1 (6 bases). The ends were cut back, 4 bases at V and 8 bases at J, with 20 bases in the middle. This CDR3 spans 15 amino acids. The germline CDR1 and CDR2 sequences are SGHAT and FQNNGV. This CDR3 is CASSSSGGVWRGYTF. The CDR3 DNA reads TGTGCCAGCAGCTCAAGTGGGGGCGTTTGGAGGGGCTACACCTTC.

V is TRBV4-1 and J is TRBJ1-1, with 7 bases fitting TRBD1. V trimming: 2 bases; J trimming: 4 bases; junction bases outside the gene matches: 7. The CDR3 is made up of 15 amino acids. Germline lookup yields CDR1 MGHRA and CDR2 YSYEKL. CDR3 in amino acids: CASSQFVDRATEAFF. CDR3 in DNA: TGCGCCAGCAGCCAATTTGTTGACAGGGCCACTGAAGCTTTCTTT.

The sample holds a few counts of this clone. The chain links TRBV10-3 to TRBJ2-7; TRBD1 matches at 8 bases. Germline V lookup: CDR1 ENHRY, CDR2 SYGVKD. The CDR3 is 12 amino acids. Trimming took 10 bases from V and 2 from J; bases not matched to a gene: 4. The CDR3 DNA is TGTGCCACCGGACAGGGAGCCTACGAGCAGTACTTC. Translated: CATGQGAYEQYF.

The rearrangement uses TRBV6-2 or TRBV6-3 and TRBJ2-7; D possibly corresponds to TRBD1 (6 bases). The CDR3 spans 15 residues. Germline V gene sequence: CDR1 MNHEY, CDR2 SVGEGT. V was clipped by 6 bases and J by 0 bases, with 15 bases between them. The CDR3 DNA reads TGTGCCAGCAGCTCACGACAGGACGCCTCCTACGAGCAGTACTTC. It yields the protein CASSSRQDASYEQYF.

The gene calls are TRBV5-1 and TRBJ2-7; D might be TRBD1 (7 bases). Germline V gives CDR1 SGHRS, CDR2 YFSETQ. The CDR3 covers 14 residues. V dropped 4 bases and J dropped 7 bases, with 18 bases sitting between them. CDR3 sequence: CASSQPDRAGEQYF. The CDR3 DNA reads TGCGCCAGCAGCCAGCCCGACAGGGCGGGGGAGCAGTACTTC.

V and J are TRBV6-5 and TRBJ1-1; TRBD1 aligns across 8 bases. Trimming at V came to 2 bases and at J to 0 bases, leaving 2 bases not matched to a gene. The CDR3 totals 15 residues. The germline gives CDR1 MNHEY, CDR2 SVGAGI. The CDR3 coding sequence is TGTGCCAGCAGTTACGGGGACAGGATGAACACTGAAGCTTTCTTT. It codes for CASSYGDRMNTEAFF.

The J gene is TRBJ1-1, the V gene TRBV25-1; D is undetermined. Trimming removed 0 bases at V and 1 base at J, with 6 bases between. The CDR3 extends over 14 amino acids. Germline V lookup: CDR1 MGHDK, CDR2 SYGVNS. The CDR3 DNA is TGTGCCAGCAGTGAATATCCGGGGAACACTGAAGCTTTCTTT. Amino acids: CASSEYPGNTEAFF.

This chain links TRBV3-1 (or the pseudogene TRBV3-2) with TRBJ2-2; perhaps TRBD1 as D (6 bases). There are 15 residues in the CDR3. Deletions cut 4 bases from V and 7 bases from J, with 16 bases between. The germline CDR1 and CDR2 sequences are LGHDT and YNNKEL (reference sequence). CDR3 sequence (DNA): TGTGCCAGCAGCCGAGAATACCAGGGGAACGGGGAGCTGTTTTTT. Its protein product is CASSREYQGNGELFF.

The chain recombines TRBV6-5 with TRBJ2-7; 10 bases match TRBD1. Trimming cost V 8 bases and J 4 bases; bases outside gene matches: 5. From germline, CDR1 is MNHEY and CDR2 SVGAGI. The CDR3 runs to 13 residues. In DNA form, the CDR3 reads TGTGCCAGCCGACAGGGGGCGCGTTACGAGCAGTACTTC. Encoded protein: CASRQGARYEQYF.

This chain joins TRBV28 and TRBJ2-6; a possible D gene is TRBD1 (5 bases). The germline V and J ends were trimmed by 7 bases and 0 bases, with 13 bases remaining between them. The CDR3 sequence is 16 residues long. The germline V gene has CDR1 MDHEN and CDR2 SYDVKM. CDR3 coding DNA: TGTGCCAGCACCGCTCCTAGGGGCTCTGGGGCCAACGTCCTGACTTTC. Its translation: CASTAPRGSGANVLTF.

The chain has TRBV19 and TRBJ1-5; D unclear. The length of the CDR3 is 14 residues. Germline CDR1 reads LNHDA; CDR2 reads SQIVND (reference sequence). Between the trimmed V and J ends, which lost 4 bases and 1 base, there was a span of 8 bases. The CDR3 nucleotides read TGTGCCAGTAGTAACCGCCGGAGCAATCAGCCCCAGCATTTT. This translates into CASSNRRSNQPQHF.

V usage is TRBV19 and J usage is TRBJ1-5, with TRBD1 matching 8 bases. The CDR3 is 15 residues long. Germline V gene sequence: CDR1 LNHDA, CDR2 SQIVND (reference sequence). With 5 bases clipped from V and 5 bases from J, the junction kept 8 bases outside the gene matches. The CDR3 nucleotides are TGTGCCAGTAGTGCGCGGACAGGGAGCCATCAGCCCCAGCATTTT. Protein: CASSARTGSHQPQHF.

V and J are TRBV28 and TRBJ2-7; 8 positions agree with TRBD2. This CDR3 is 16 amino acids long. From germline, CDR1 is MDHEN and CDR2 SYDVKM. The trim removed 4 bases at V and 2 bases at J, leaving 10 bases unmatched. The CDR3 DNA reads TGTGCCAGCAGTTCCAAACTCGGGGGGGCCCCCTACGAGCAGTACTTC. Amino acids: CASSSKLGGAPYEQYF. Full variable domain (outside the CDR3, taken from reference TRBV28 and TRBJ2-7): DVKVTQSSRYLVKRTGEKVFLECVQDMDHENMFWYRQDPGLGLRLIYFSYDVKMKEKGDIPEGYSVSREKKERFSLILESASTNQTSMYLCASSSKLGGAPYEQYFGPGTRLTVT.

The rearrangement links TRBV12-3 or TRBV12-4 to TRBJ2-7, with D unresolved. The CDR3 consists of 13 residues. The V end was cut by 6 bases, the J end by 0 bases, with 9 bases between. The CDR3 nucleotides read TGTGCCAGCAGGACAACAGCCTCCTACGAGCAGTACTTC. It specifies CASRTTASYEQYF.

V is TRBV19 and J is TRBJ1-2, with no clear D. V gave up 8 bases and J gave up 4 bases, with 20 bases separating them. Germline V gene data show CDR1 as LNHDA and CDR2 as SQIVND (reference sequence). CDR3 length equals 15 residues. This CDR3 reads CASRPGEGVGYGYTF. CDR3 nucleotides: TGTGCCAGTCGCCCCGGCGAGGGCGTCGGCTATGGCTACACCTTC.

This chain uses TRBV19 with TRBJ1-1, with TRBD1 matching 7 bases. V shed 5 bases, J shed 4 bases, and the junction held 10 bases outside the gene matches. The CDR3 has 15 residues. Germline V lookup: CDR1 LNHDA, CDR2 SQIVND (reference sequence). CDR3 bases: TGTGCCAGTAGTCACGGACAGGTAGCAGGCACTGAAGCTTTCTTT. Protein product: CASSHGQVAGTEAFF.

This clone is a singleton in its sample. The chain links TRBV3-1 (or the pseudogene TRBV3-2) to TRBJ2-1, with D tentatively TRBD2 (5 bases). The CDR3 spans 13 residues. The germline gives CDR1 LGHDT, CDR2 YNNKEL (reference sequence). V was clipped by 4 bases and J by 6 bases, with 10 bases between them. CDR3 bases: TGTGCCAGCAGCCCTAGCTCCGGCAATGAGCAGTTCTTC. Translated, it gives CASSPSSGNEQFF.

The chain links TRBV18 to TRBJ1-1; D perhaps matches TRBD1 (5 bases). Germline V gives CDR1 KGHSH, CDR2 LQKENI. Trimming left V 1 base short and J 5 bases short, with 11 bases between. The CDR3 has 14 amino acids. In DNA form, the CDR3 reads TGTGCCAGCTCACCACTAACCGGGGGGACTGAAGCTTTCTTT. Translation: CASSPLTGGTEAFF.

The chain employs TRBV30 and TRBJ1-2, with 8 bases matching TRBD1. Trimming cost V 1 base and J 3 bases; bases outside gene matches: 4. The V gene's germline CDR1 is GTSNPN and CDR2 SVGIG (reference sequence). This CDR3 has 14 amino acids. This chain's CDR3 is CAWSGTGMHYGYTF. DNA of the CDR3: TGTGCCTGGAGTGGGACAGGGATGCACTATGGCTACACCTTC.

In this sample, this clone turned up a few times. V is TRBV19 and J is TRBJ1-2; tentative D call: TRBD1 (6 bases). Germline V gives CDR1 LNHDA, CDR2 SQIVND (reference sequence). V lost 4 bases and J lost 2, with 11 bases in between. The CDR3 totals 14 residues. The CDR3 DNA reads as TGTGCCAGTAGTAGAAACAGGGCCAACTATGGCTACACCTTC. Amino acid sequence: CASSRNRANYGYTF.

This chain links TRBV25-1 with TRBJ1-5; a possible D gene is TRBD1 (5 bases). With 3 bases removed from V and 5 bases from J, the gap between germline ends came to 11 bases. The CDR3 covers 14 residues. Per germline, CDR1 MGHDK and CDR2 SYGVNS. The CDR3 loop reads CASSDQGLYQPQHF. The CDR3 nucleotides read TGTGCCAGCAGTGACCAGGGATTGTATCAGCCCCAGCATTTT.